This entry is about one T cell receptor (beta chain). Participants were aged about 18 to 90 years, lived in 25 or so US areas, and enrolled virtually. This sample is drawn from a study of blood T cell repertoires in COVID-19. Data came from immunoSEQ multiplex PCR; TCRdb stores just in-frame clones and leaves some out. The sample shows about 200,000 clones, roughly 90% of them seen only once. CDR1 and CDR2 (germline): SGDLS, YYNGEE. J lost 7 bases, V lost 4 bases, and 9 bases had no gene match. The CDR3 has 14 residues. The sequence came from a woman younger than 30 who had recovered from COVID-19. The V gene is TRBV9, the J gene TRBJ2-5, with 8 bases matching TRBD1. The sample consisted of PBMCs or T cells enriched from blood (not recorded which). Here the CDR3 reads CASSLRTGLGTQYF. CDR3 sequence (DNA): TGTGCCAGCAGCCTACGGACAGGGTTAGGGACCCAGTACTTC.